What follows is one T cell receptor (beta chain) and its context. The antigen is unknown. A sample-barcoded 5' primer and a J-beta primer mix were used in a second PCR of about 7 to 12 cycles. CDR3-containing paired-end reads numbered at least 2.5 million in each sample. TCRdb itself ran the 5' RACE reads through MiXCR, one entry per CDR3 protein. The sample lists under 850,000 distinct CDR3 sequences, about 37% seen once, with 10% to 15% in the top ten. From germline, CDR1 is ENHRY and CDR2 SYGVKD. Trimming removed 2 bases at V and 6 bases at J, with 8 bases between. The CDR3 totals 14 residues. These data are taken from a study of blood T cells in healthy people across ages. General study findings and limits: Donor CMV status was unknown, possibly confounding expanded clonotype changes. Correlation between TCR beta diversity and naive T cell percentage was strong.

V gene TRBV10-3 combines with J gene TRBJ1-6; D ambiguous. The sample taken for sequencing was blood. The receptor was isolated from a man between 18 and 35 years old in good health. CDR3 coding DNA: TGTGCCATCAGTGAGGGGAGATCTAATTCACCCCTCCACTTT. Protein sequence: CAISEGRSNSPLHF.